Listed below are T cell receptor beta chains from one sample, sequenced in a study of blood T cell repertoires in COVID-19. Assay: immunoSEQ multiplex PCR; the TCRdb copy retains only in-frame clones and omits some. The sample lists some 21,000 clones; 83% were seen once. The material sequenced was peripheral blood. These receptors were collected from a human donor in a cohort sampled during active COVID-19. CDR3s include the opening cysteine and the closing phenylalanine or tryptophan. A D gene is named only where the DNA matches it firmly. A clone size is listed for some rows: how often the clone was seen (once, few, many), or a class if it is expanded.

abundance: few; j_gene: TRBJ2-2; v_gene: TRBV4-1; d_gene: .; CDR3nt: TGCGCCAGCAGCCATATGGGGCTGGCGGGGACGAACACCGGGGAGCTGTTTTTT; CDR3aa: CASSHMGLAGTNTGELFF
abundance: .; j_gene: TRBJ1-1; v_gene: TRBV7-9; d_gene: .; CDR3nt: TGTGCCAGCAGCCCGGTCGGTTCGGACACTGAAGCTTTCTTT; CDR3aa: CASSPVGSDTEAFF
abundance: .; j_gene: TRBJ1-6; v_gene: TRBV5-4; d_gene: TRBD1; CDR3nt: TGTGCCAGCAGTACCGGGACAGCCAATTCACCCCTCCACTTT; CDR3aa: CASSTGTANSPLHF
abundance: .; j_gene: TRBJ1-6; v_gene: TRBV4-1; d_gene: TRBD1; CDR3nt: TGCGCCAGCAGCCTGGGACAGCTAAATTCACCCCTCCACTTT; CDR3aa: CASSLGQLNSPLHF
abundance: .; j_gene: TRBJ1-6; v_gene: TRBV27; d_gene: .; CDR3nt: TGTGCCAGCAGTTTCGGACAGTGGGCGAGCTCCTATAATTCACCCCTCCACTTT; CDR3aa: CASSFGQWASSYNSPLHF
abundance: .; j_gene: TRBJ2-7; v_gene: TRBV6-2/TRBV6-3; d_gene: .; CDR3nt: TGTGCCAGCACCCCCTCGGGGTGGGGCTACGAGCAGTACTTC; CDR3aa: CASTPSGWGYEQYF
abundance: .; j_gene: TRBJ1-2; v_gene: TRBV6-5; d_gene: .; CDR3nt: TGTGCCACGGGAAGTGGCAACTATGGCTACACCTTC; CDR3aa: CATGSGNYGYTF
abundance: once; j_gene: TRBJ2-3; v_gene: TRBV29-1; d_gene: .; CDR3nt: TGCAGCGTTGAACTGCGGGCCACAGATACGCAGTATTTT; CDR3aa: CSVELRATDTQYF
abundance: .; j_gene: TRBJ1-5; v_gene: TRBV4-2; d_gene: .; CDR3nt: TGTGCCAGCAGCCAAGATCCCCAGGGTGGGAATCAGCCCCAGCATTTT; CDR3aa: CASSQDPQGGNQPQHF
abundance: .; j_gene: TRBJ2-5; v_gene: TRBV29-1; d_gene: TRBD1; CDR3nt: TGCAGCGTTGTGGGACAGGGCATGGAGACCCAGTACTTC; CDR3aa: CSVVGQGMETQYF
abundance: .; j_gene: TRBJ1-2; v_gene: TRBV30; d_gene: .; CDR3nt: TGTGCCTGTTACACCGGGACACACTATGGCTACACCTTC; CDR3aa: CACYTGTHYGYTF
abundance: .; j_gene: TRBJ2-7; v_gene: TRBV6-6; d_gene: .; CDR3nt: TGTGCCAGCACCAGTACCCCTCTCGAGCAGTACTTC; CDR3aa: CASTSTPLEQYF
abundance: once; j_gene: TRBJ1-2; v_gene: TRBV7-6; d_gene: .; CDR3nt: TGTGCCAGCAGCTTAATTGGGGGAGGTTCGAATCATGGCTACACCTTC; CDR3aa: CASSLIGGGSNHGYTF
abundance: .; j_gene: TRBJ2-5; v_gene: TRBV12-5; d_gene: TRBD1; CDR3nt: TGTGCTAGTGGTTTGGGGACAGGGCGAGAGACCCAGTACTTC; CDR3aa: CASGLGTGRETQYF
abundance: .; j_gene: TRBJ2-2; v_gene: TRBV18; d_gene: .; CDR3nt: TGTGCCAGCTCAAACAGGGCCGGGGAGCTGTTTTTT; CDR3aa: CASSNRAGELFF
abundance: .; j_gene: TRBJ1-1; v_gene: TRBV7-8; d_gene: .; CDR3nt: TGTGCCAGCAGCTTAGTGGGGGCAGGTGAAGCTTTCTTT; CDR3aa: CASSLVGAGEAFF
abundance: .; j_gene: TRBJ1-1; v_gene: TRBV27; d_gene: .; CDR3nt: TGTGCCAGCAGTTATACACCGAACACTGAAGCTTTCTTT; CDR3aa: CASSYTPNTEAFF
abundance: .; j_gene: TRBJ1-3; v_gene: TRBV19; d_gene: .; CDR3nt: TGTGCCAGTAGTATAGGGAGCTCTGGAAACACCATATATTTT; CDR3aa: CASSIGSSGNTIYF
abundance: .; j_gene: TRBJ2-5; v_gene: TRBV6-2/TRBV6-3; d_gene: TRBD2; CDR3nt: TGTGCCAGCAGTTACCCCTTTGGGAGCGGGGGCCACCAAGAGACCCAGTACTTC; CDR3aa: CASSYPFGSGGHQETQYF
abundance: .; j_gene: TRBJ1-1; v_gene: TRBV5-4; d_gene: .; CDR3nt: TGTGCCAGCAGCTCAAGTAGGGGCACTGAAGCTTTCTTT; CDR3aa: CASSSSRGTEAFF
abundance: .; j_gene: TRBJ2-2; v_gene: TRBV6-5; d_gene: TRBD2; CDR3nt: TGTGCCAGCAGTTACTCACCATTGGGGGGGACCGGGGAGCTGTTTTTT; CDR3aa: CASSYSPLGGTGELFF
abundance: .; j_gene: TRBJ2-1; v_gene: TRBV7-9; d_gene: TRBD1; CDR3nt: TGTGCCAGCAGCTTAGCGCTTTCGGACAGGGGTTCTGAGCAGTTCTTC; CDR3aa: CASSLALSDRGSEQFF
abundance: .; j_gene: TRBJ2-1; v_gene: TRBV2; d_gene: .; CDR3nt: TGTGCCAGCAGACTCAGGGACGGAGGAGGGAGTGAGCAGTTCTTC; CDR3aa: CASRLRDGGGSEQFF
abundance: few; j_gene: TRBJ1-5; v_gene: TRBV6-1; d_gene: .; CDR3nt: TGTGCCAGCAGTGTCTCCGCCAGGCGCCAGACCCATCAGCCCCAGCATTTT; CDR3aa: CASSVSARRQTHQPQHF
abundance: .; j_gene: TRBJ2-7; v_gene: TRBV27; d_gene: .; CDR3nt: TGTGCCAGCAGTTTCGGAGGGGCTGGAGTGTACGAGCAGTACTTC; CDR3aa: CASSFGGAGVYEQYF
abundance: .; j_gene: TRBJ2-1; v_gene: TRBV7-3; d_gene: TRBD2; CDR3nt: TGTGCCAGCAGCTTGACCCTAGCGGGGGGGTCCTACAATGAGCAGTTCTTC; CDR3aa: CASSLTLAGGSYNEQFF